This T cell receptor beta chain was recorded in a study of low-dose radiotherapy and immunotherapy resistance in tumors. On the study more broadly: Aspirin was taken orally at 300 mg daily by patients, and this continued for four cycles from cycle 1 day 1.

Time point of the sample: after trial treatment. Treatment specified: LDRT plus nivolumab, ipilimumab, low-dose cyclophosphamide and aspirin (RACIN trial). Nivolumab, ipilimumab, aspirin, low-dose cyclophosphamide and low-dose radiotherapy were all administered to the donors. Enrollment required an advanced solid tumor negative for tumor-infiltrating lymphocytes. This clonotype was counted ten times or more. Covering alpha and beta chains, TRAV- and TRBV-specific primers were used for the first-strand cDNA. With a constant-region primer and a V-primer adapter, TCRs were subjected to approximately 18 PCR cycles of amplification. With in vitro transcription, the isolated mRNA was amplified. One entry per CDR3 protein, called by TCRdb with MiXCR from the reads. The table has approximately 91,000 distinct CDR3 sequences, around a fifth seen once. The TCR was taken from a female donor with ovarian cancer. Sequencing used PBMCs, obtained after low-dose radiotherapy plus immunotherapy.

The CDR3 loop reads CASSQLGGDYSYEQYF. CDR3 DNA: TGTGCCAGCAGCCAACTAGGGGGAGATTATTCCTACGAGCAGTACTTC. The V call is TRBV4-2, the J call TRBJ2-7; tentatively, D is TRBD1 (6 bases). Trimming took off 2 bases at V and 1 base at J, with 15 bases between the two ends. The CDR3 loop spans 16 amino acids. Germline lookup yields CDR1 LGHNA and CDR2 YNFKEQ.